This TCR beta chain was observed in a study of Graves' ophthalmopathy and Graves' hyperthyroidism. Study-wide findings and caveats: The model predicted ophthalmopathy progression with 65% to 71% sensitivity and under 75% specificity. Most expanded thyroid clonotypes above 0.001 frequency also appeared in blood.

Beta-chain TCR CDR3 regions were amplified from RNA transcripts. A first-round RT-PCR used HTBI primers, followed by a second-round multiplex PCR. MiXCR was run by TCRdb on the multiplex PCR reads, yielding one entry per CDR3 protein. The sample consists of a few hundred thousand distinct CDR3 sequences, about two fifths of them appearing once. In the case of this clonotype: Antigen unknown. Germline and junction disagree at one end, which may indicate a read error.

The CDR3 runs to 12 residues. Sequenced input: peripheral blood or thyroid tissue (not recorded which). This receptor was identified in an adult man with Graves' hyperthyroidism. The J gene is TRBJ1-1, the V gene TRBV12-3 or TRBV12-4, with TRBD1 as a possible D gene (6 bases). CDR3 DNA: TGTACCAGCAGATACAGGGAAACTGAAGCTTTCTTT. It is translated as CTSRYRETEAFF.